Given below is one T cell receptor (beta chain) in context. No antigen is known for it. The sample belongs to a study of cytomegalovirus exposure and HLA in healthy donors. Findings and limits, study-wide: It was found in a later analysis that first-cohort TCR clusters tended to co-occur in the 90 to 150 validation repertoires. Three CMV-associated chains proved CMV antigen-specific in vitro. The authors listed 164 TCR beta chains as cytomegalovirus-associated.

Donors came from a validation cohort of over a hundred subjects, distinct from the first 666-subject cohort. The data were produced by immunoSEQ multiplex PCR, yet TCRdb's version contains in-frame clones alone and is incomplete. The sample records roughly 310,000 clones, around 90% being singletons. This sequence originates from a man aged 25-45 years in good health and CMV-seronegative. Sequencing was carried out using PBMCs.

The CDR3 coding sequence is TGTGCCAGCAGTGAATCCGCAGATACGCAGTATTTT. It yields the protein CASSESADTQYF. The chain combines TRBV6-1 with TRBJ2-3, with no clear D. The CDR3 contains 12 residues. CDR1 and CDR2 from the germline V gene are MNHNS and SASEGT. V shed 2 bases and J shed 4 bases, with 4 bases lying between them.